This record looks at one TCR beta chain sequence and its context. V dropped 3 bases and J dropped 1; count of bases not matched to a gene: 10. The V gene's germline CDR1 is SGHNT and CDR2 YENEEA. The CDR3 has 17 residues. Measured with immunoSEQ multiplex PCR; TCRdb has only the in-frame clones, and not every one. The profile shows more than 400,000 clones, less than 95% of them singletons. Participants came from fewer than 25 US areas, aged roughly 18 to 89 years. Participants' reported clinical history set cohort assignment. The data belong to a study of blood T cell repertoires in COVID-19. Study overall: Both acute and convalescent COVID-19 samples were obtained from the United States, Italy and Spain.

Material: PBMCs or T cells enriched from blood (not recorded which). The rearrangement links TRBV11-3 to TRBJ2-7, with 9 bases lining up with TRBD2. The receptor's source is a man in his late teens or twenties who had recovered from COVID-19. CDR3 region: CASSLGGASGDSYEQYF. CDR3 DNA: TGTGCCAGCAGCTTGGGTGGAGCTAGCGGGGATTCCTACGAGCAGTACTTC.